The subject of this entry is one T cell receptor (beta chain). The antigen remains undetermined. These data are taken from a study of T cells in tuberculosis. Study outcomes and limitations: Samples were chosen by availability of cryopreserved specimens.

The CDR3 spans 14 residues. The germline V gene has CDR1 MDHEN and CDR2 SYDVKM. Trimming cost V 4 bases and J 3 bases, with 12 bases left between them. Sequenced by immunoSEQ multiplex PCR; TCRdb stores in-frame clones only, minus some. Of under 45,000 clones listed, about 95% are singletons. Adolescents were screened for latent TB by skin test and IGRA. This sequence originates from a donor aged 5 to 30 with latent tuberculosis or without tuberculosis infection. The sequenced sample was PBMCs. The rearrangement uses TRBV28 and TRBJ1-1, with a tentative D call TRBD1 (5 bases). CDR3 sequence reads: CASSYGREDTEAFF. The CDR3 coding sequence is TGTGCCAGCAGTTATGGCAGGGAGGACACTGAAGCTTTCTTT. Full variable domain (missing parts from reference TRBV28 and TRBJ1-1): DVKVTQSSRYLVKRTGEKVFLECVQDMDHENMFWYRQDPGLGLRLIYFSYDVKMKEKGDIPEGYSVSREKKERFSLILESASTNQTSMYLCASSYGREDTEAFFGQGTRLTVV.